The table lists the clone carrying this TCR beta chain with a few counts. Its target is unknown. The assay, immunoSEQ v3.0, was run at survey level. Only in-frame clones appear in the TCRdb table, and some are missing; sequencing was by immunoSEQ multiplex PCR. Of more than 35,000 clones in the sample, around 86% were seen once. The entry originates in a study of long-term antiretroviral therapy in people with HIV. At the level of the study: It was about a decade before the 2015 immediate-ART recommendation that the earliest samples were taken. Study findings and constraints: Collection of the blood took place between the mid-2000s and the late 2010s. The ART regimens in use then may have been less effective than current ones. ART was followed by higher diversity that remained below transplant donor controls.

Between the trimmed V and J ends, which lost 8 bases and 5 bases, there was a span of 13 bases. The germline CDR1 and CDR2 sequences are MNHEY and SVGAGI. The CDR3 length is 13 residues. This sequence joins TRBV6-5 and TRBJ1-5; no reliable D call. The specimen was unsorted PBMCs, collected 1.5 years after starting antiretroviral therapy. This sequence was found in a man younger than 35 with HIV. CDR3 region: CASGRPLDQPQHF. The CDR3 DNA sequence: TGTGCCAGCGGGCGACCCTTGGATCAGCCCCAGCATTTT.